This TCR beta chain was observed in a study of T cell repertoires in cytomegalovirus infection. Study details: Recently identified HLA-C-restricted CMV epitopes and well-studied HLA-B-restricted CMV epitopes were used by the study. From public TCR beta signatures came an indication of both CMV infection and matching HLA type.

This clonotype was seen a handful of times. The antigen is unknown. Study findings and constraints: Dominant in the ex vivo response were TCR beta clonotypes restricted by HLA-C and specific for CMV. Carriage of CMV together with the relevant HLA was identifiable through cumulative public TCR beta family frequency.

CDR1 is SGHTA, CDR2 FQGNSA, per germline. CDR3 length: 15 amino acids. V gave up 4 bases and J gave up 5 bases, with 12 bases separating them. Each CDR3 protein gets one entry after TCRdb re-called the reads with MiXCR. This table has about 270,000 distinct CDR3 sequences, around 20% appearing once. This receptor was identified in a human donor in good health (CMV status not recorded). Some clones in this sample may be carry-over from other donors' samples. Sequencing was performed on cultured PBMCs, taken from culture after CMV antigen stimulation. This chain uses TRBV7-2 with TRBJ1-6; a possible D gene is TRBD1 (5 bases). The CDR3 loop is CASSSRTNDNSPLHF. The CDR3, as DNA: TGTGCCAGCAGCTCCCGGACAAACGATAATTCACCCCTCCACTTT.